The next 20 T cell receptor beta chains were all read from a single sample in a study of T-cell memory formation after mild COVID-19. TCRdb re-derived calls from the 5' RACE reads in MiXCR, one entry per CDR3 protein. The sample holds around 430,000 distinct CDR3 sequences, about 16% seen once. Material: PBMCs or a T cell subset sorted from them (not recorded which). The receptors come from a man aged 18 to 30 who had mild COVID-19 (a few samples of this study predate the infection). Cell type and time point are not known.

The rearrangement links TRBV7-2 to TRBJ1-1; 8 nucleotides match TRBD1. The CDR3 loop spans 13 amino acids. The germline gives CDR1 SGHTA, CDR2 FQGNSA. V shed 5 bases and J 4 bases; nucleotides not matched to a gene: 3. The CDR3 bases are TGTGCCAGCAGCGGACAGGGCTTCACTGAAGCTTTCTTT. Protein sequence: CASSGQGFTEAFF.

This clonotype was observed a handful of times. The chain recombines TRBV7-2 with TRBJ2-3; 8 nucleotides match TRBD2. The V gene end was trimmed by 1 base and the J gene end by 3 bases; junction bases not matched to a gene: 6. CDR3 size: 16 residues. CDR1 is SGHTA and CDR2 is FQGNSA in the germline V gene. The CDR3 region is CASSLGGGGRTDTQYF. DNA for the CDR3: TGTGCCAGCAGCTTAGGTGGCGGGGGGAGAACAGATACGCAGTATTTT.

The chain couples TRBV20-1 to TRBJ2-7, with D unresolved. The CDR3 contains 11 residues. Germline V gives CDR1 DFQATT, CDR2 SNEGSKA (reference sequence). V shed 3 bases and J shed 3 bases, with 6 bases lying between them. CDR3 in DNA: TGCAGTGCTAGTCAGTACTACGAGCAGTACGTC. Its protein product is CSASQYYEQYV.

This clonotype was seen more than once but under ten times. The J gene is TRBJ2-7, the V gene TRBV28; D uncertain. The germline CDR1 and CDR2 sequences are MDHEN and SYDVKM. This CDR3 has 13 amino acids. V lost 5 bases to trimming and J lost 5 bases, with 13 bases between them. The DNA of the CDR3 is TGTGCCAGCAGTCAGCCAGGCCGGGACGAGCAGTACGTC. Encoded protein: CASSQPGRDEQYV.

The V call is TRBV5-1, the J call TRBJ1-1; no firm D call. The CDR3 extends over 15 amino acids. Trimming removed 3 bases at V and 5 bases at J, with 17 bases between. Germline lookup yields CDR1 SGHRS and CDR2 YFSETQ. The CDR3 bases are TGCGCCAGCAGCTCAGGCTTTGGCTGGGGTACTGAAGCTTTCTTT. It yields the protein CASSSGFGWGTEAFF. Filled out from reference TRBV5-1 and TRBJ1-1, the complete variable domain reads KAGVTQTPRYLIKTRGQQVTLSCSPISGHRSVSWYQQTPGQGLQFLFEYFSETQRNKGNFPGRFSGRQFSNSRSEMNVSTLELGDSALYLCASSSGFGWGTEAFFGQGTRLTVV.

This clonotype was recorded a few times. V and J are TRBV5-5 and TRBJ2-1; 7 bases line up with TRBD2. CDR1 and CDR2 from the germline V gene are SGHKS and YYEKEE (reference sequence). The CDR3 contains 18 residues. The ends lost 4 bases at V and 0 bases at J; junction bases unmatched: 13. CDR3 in amino acids: CASSPGPGLPSSYNEQFF. The CDR3 coding sequence is TGTGCCAGCAGCCCCGGCCCGGGACTACCTAGCTCCTACAATGAGCAGTTCTTC.

This clonotype was seen at least ten times. The rearrangement uses TRBV7-9 and TRBJ2-1, with 11 bases fitting TRBD1. Losses at the gene ends were 5 bases for V and 1 base for J; bases not matched to a gene: 4. Germline V gives CDR1 SEHNR, CDR2 FQNEAQ (reference sequence). CDR3 size: 16 residues. CDR3 amino acids: CASSLGQGASYNEQFF. The CDR3 nucleotides are TGTGCCAGCAGCCTCGGACAGGGGGCATCCTACAATGAGCAGTTCTTC.

J is TRBJ2-1 and V is TRBV11-2; tentatively, D is TRBD2 (7 bases). V was trimmed by 7 bases and J by 0 bases, leaving 16 bases between them. Germline-derived CDR1 and CDR2 are SGHAT and FQNNGV. The length of the CDR3 is 16 residues. CDR3 region: CASTLGGQSSYNEQFF. The CDR3 DNA sequence: TGTGCCAGCACTTTGGGGGGGCAGAGCTCCTACAATGAGCAGTTCTTC.

In this sample, this clonotype turned up a few times. The chain carries TRBV6-6 and TRBJ1-5; the D is unclear. The germline V and J ends were trimmed by 8 bases and 5 bases, with 13 bases remaining between them. Germline V gene lookup returns CDR1 MNHNY and CDR2 SVGAGI (reference sequence). There are 13 residues in the CDR3. CDR3 sequence (DNA): TGTGCCAGCCGGTATGGGCCTGATCAGCCCCAGCATTTT. It is translated as CASRYGPDQPQHF.

V usage is TRBV12-3 or TRBV12-4 and J usage is TRBJ2-2; 11 bases line up with TRBD2. This CDR3 spans 18 amino acids. J gave up 2 bases and V 4 bases, and 9 bases lay outside the gene matches. As DNA, the CDR3 is TGTGCCAGCAGTTCGCGGGGGCTAGCGGGGGGAAACACCGGGGAGCTGTTTTTT. It encodes CASSSRGLAGGNTGELFF.

This clonotype was found a few times. The chain is built from TRBV7-9 and TRBJ1-2, with TRBD1 as a possible D gene (5 bases). This CDR3 has 13 residues. The ends were cut back, 7 bases at V and 5 bases at J, with 14 bases in the middle. CDR1 and CDR2 from the germline V gene are SEHNR and FQNEAQ (reference sequence). The DNA for the CDR3 is TGTGCCAGCACCATGGGCAGGGAGTATGGCTACACCTTC. This encodes CASTMGREYGYTF.

This clonotype was picked up a small number of times. This chain joins TRBV5-1 and TRBJ1-5; D is ambiguous. Trimming took off 0 bases at V and 0 bases at J, with 10 bases between the two ends. Germline V gene lookup returns CDR1 SGHRS and CDR2 YFSETQ. The CDR3 contains 16 residues. CDR3 residues: CASSLDGVNSNQPQHF. The CDR3 region has the DNA TGCGCCAGCAGCTTGGATGGAGTGAATAGCAATCAGCCCCAGCATTTT.

The rearrangement links TRBV19 to TRBJ2-5; D is unclear. This CDR3 contains 12 residues. Trimming cost V 8 bases and J 3 bases, with 10 bases left between them. Germline CDR1 and CDR2: LNHDA and SQIVND (reference sequence). This chain's CDR3 is CASGLKKETQYF. The CDR3 nucleotides read TGTGCCAGTGGCTTGAAAAAAGAGACCCAGTACTTC.

V and J are TRBV5-1 and TRBJ1-2; D perhaps matches TRBD1 (6 bases). V shed 1 base and J shed 7 bases, with 20 bases lying between them. Germline CDR1 is SGHRS and CDR2 is YFSETQ. This CDR3 region has 16 residues. The CDR3 here is CASSLSVRSGAGGYTF. The CDR3 DNA reads as TGCGCCAGCAGCTTGAGTGTCCGATCGGGGGCGGGTGGCTACACCTTC.

Only a few counts were recorded for this clonotype. The V gene is TRBV5-1, the J gene TRBJ1-2; 12 bases line up with TRBD1. The CDR3 has 17 amino acids. From germline, CDR1 is SGHRS and CDR2 YFSETQ. With V trimmed by 3 bases and J by 3 bases, 9 bases remained unmatched. The CDR3 spells CASSSGTGGSYDYGYTF. DNA for the CDR3: TGCGCCAGCAGCTCCGGGACAGGGGGCAGTTACGACTATGGCTACACCTTC.

This clonotype was picked up a small number of times. The chain couples TRBV6-5 to TRBJ2-2, with 9 bases fitting TRBD1. This CDR3 has 13 residues. CDR1 is MNHEY and CDR2 is SVGAGI in the germline V gene. V was pared by 0 bases and J by 16 bases, with 6 bases of the junction left unmatched. The CDR3 coding sequence is TGTGCCAGCAGTTACTCGAGGACAGGGGATCCGTTTTTT. Residues: CASSYSRTGDPFF.

The chain recombines TRBV7-6 with TRBJ2-3; D perhaps matches TRBD1 (5 bases). The V gene's germline CDR1 is SGHVS and CDR2 FNYEAQ. V lost 1 base to trimming and J lost 6 bases, with 17 bases between them. The CDR3 loop spans 16 amino acids. The chain's CDR3 is CASSLGTPGSKDTQYF. CDR3 coding DNA: TGTGCCAGCAGCTTAGGTACGCCAGGGTCCAAGGATACGCAGTATTTT.

The V and J genes are TRBV5-4 and TRBJ2-3; D is perhaps TRBD1 (6 bases). The CDR3 length is 16 residues. Germline CDR1 is SGHNT and CDR2 is YYREEE (reference sequence). With 5 bases removed from V and 0 bases from J, the gap between germline ends came to 16 bases. The CDR3 nucleotides are TGTGCCAGCAGAACCCTCGGGACACCTAGCACAGATACGCAGTATTTT. Its protein is CASRTLGTPSTDTQYF.

In this sample, this clonotype turned up a few times. The V gene is TRBV7-9, the J gene TRBJ2-5; no reliable D call. Trimming shortened V by 4 bases and J by 0 bases, and 12 bases separated the two germline ends. There are 15 residues in the CDR3. Germline V lookup: CDR1 SEHNR, CDR2 FQNEAQ (reference sequence). The CDR3 here is CASSWRDIYQETQYF. Here the CDR3 DNA reads TGTGCCAGCAGCTGGAGAGACATTTACCAAGAGACCCAGTACTTC.

At least ten counts were recorded for this clonotype. The rearrangement uses TRBV7-9 and TRBJ1-4; no reliable D call. CDR1 is SEHNR and CDR2 is FQNEAQ in the germline V gene (reference sequence). This CDR3 spans 21 amino acids. V lost 1 base to trimming and J lost 0 bases, with 24 bases between them. CDR3 DNA: TGTGCCAGCAGCTTAGTGGTCCCAGATCCTTTACACCTTGCAACTAATGAAAAACTGTTTTTT. Protein: CASSLVVPDPLHLATNEKLFF.